This T cell receptor beta chain was captured in a study of identical twins. Study-level results: Within twin pairs, the out-of-frame alpha sequences they shared showed excess low generation probability. Modelling underestimated the level of out-of-frame TCR alpha sharing observed in monozygotic twins.

V lost 3 bases, J lost 0 bases, and 15 bases lay in between. The CDR3 has 15 amino acids. Per germline, CDR1 DFQATT and CDR2 SNEGSKA (reference sequence). Template switching introduced a universal primer site, and the cDNA bore unique molecular identifiers. A single record per CDR3 protein comes from TCRdb applying MiXCR to the 5' RACE reads. Altogether some 1,600,000 distinct CDR3 sequences are present, 32% being singletons, with the ten largest covering 0.27%. This clonotype appeared once. Its antigen remains unknown. Sequences were obtained from cord blood. The clonotype originates from a newborn girl in good health. The chain combines TRBV20-1 with TRBJ2-7; no reliable D call. As DNA, the CDR3 is TGCAGTGCTAGGGTAGGACGTTCATCCTCCTACGAGCAGTACTTC. Translation gives CSARVGRSSSYEQYF.